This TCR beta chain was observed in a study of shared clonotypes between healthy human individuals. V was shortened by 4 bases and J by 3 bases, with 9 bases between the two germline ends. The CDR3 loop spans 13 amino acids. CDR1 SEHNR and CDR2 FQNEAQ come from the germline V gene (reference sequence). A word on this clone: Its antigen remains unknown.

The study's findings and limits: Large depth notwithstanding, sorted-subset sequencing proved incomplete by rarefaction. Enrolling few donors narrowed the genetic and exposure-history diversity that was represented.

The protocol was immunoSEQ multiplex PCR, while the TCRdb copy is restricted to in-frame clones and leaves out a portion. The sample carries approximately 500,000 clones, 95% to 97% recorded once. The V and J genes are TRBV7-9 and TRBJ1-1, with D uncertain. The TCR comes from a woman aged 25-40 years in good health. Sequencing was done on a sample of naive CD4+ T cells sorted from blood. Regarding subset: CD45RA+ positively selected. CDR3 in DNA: TGTGCCAGCAGCTATGATCGGGACACTGAAGCTTTCTTT. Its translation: CASSYDRDTEAFF.